The present entry profiles one T cell receptor (beta chain) with its context. Its antigen remains unknown. Germline trimming cut 4 bases from V and 3 bases from J; bases unmatched to any gene: 6. The CDR3 spans 14 residues. Germline CDR1 reads SGHRS; CDR2 reads YFSETQ. 5'RACE primed at constant segments yielded TCR alpha and TCR beta cDNA libraries bearing sample barcodes and UMIs. TCRdb ran MiXCR on the 5' RACE reads and lists one entry per CDR3 protein. The data hold about 190,000 distinct CDR3 sequences, with roughly 30% observed a single time. The data derive from a study of T-cell memory formation after mild COVID-19. Study conclusions and caveats: CD4/CD8 balance held among clones contracting day 15 to 85, and later expanders leaned CD4+.

Sequenced material: PBMCs or a T cell subset sorted from them (not recorded which). The receptor was derived from an adult woman who had mild COVID-19 (a few samples of this study predate the infection). Cell type and time point are not known. The gene calls are TRBV5-1 and TRBJ1-1; 7 bases line up with TRBD1. CDR3 protein: CASSPGTADTEAFF. The CDR3 DNA reads TGCGCCAGCAGCCCCGGGACAGCTGACACTGAAGCTTTCTTT.